This T cell receptor (beta chain) was recorded in a study of blood T cell repertoires in COVID-19. Overall study: PBMCs, B-cell-depleted T cells, or T cells provided the cDNA or gDNA that made up the material.

The germline CDR1 and CDR2 sequences are MNHNY and SVGAGI (reference sequence). Germline trimming cut 5 bases from V and 3 bases from J; bases unmatched to any gene: 17. CDR3 length: 19 amino acids. Participants had their cohort set by participant-reported clinical history. The method was immunoSEQ multiplex PCR; TCRdb's version includes in-frame clones alone and lacks a portion of them. The table includes a few hundred thousand clones, 70% to 90% detected once. This clone was seen a handful of times. The TCR was taken from a woman younger than 30 who had been exposed to COVID-19. Sequencing was carried out using PBMCs or T cells enriched from blood (not recorded which). The chain uses TRBV6-6 and TRBJ1-2, with TRBD1 matching 11 bases. The CDR3 nucleotides are TGTGCCAGCAGTCCCCCTTCGACCCGGGACAGGGGGAGGTACTATGGCTACACCTTC. This translates into CASSPPSTRDRGRYYGYTF.